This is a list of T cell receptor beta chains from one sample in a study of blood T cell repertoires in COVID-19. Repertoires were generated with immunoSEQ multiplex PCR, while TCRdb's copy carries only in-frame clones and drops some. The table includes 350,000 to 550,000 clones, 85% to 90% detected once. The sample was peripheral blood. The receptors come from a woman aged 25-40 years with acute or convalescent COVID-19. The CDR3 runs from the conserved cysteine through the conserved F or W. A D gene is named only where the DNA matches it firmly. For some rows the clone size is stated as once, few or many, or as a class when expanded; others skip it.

cdr3_aa: CASSRVNTGELFF
cdr3_nt: TGTGCCAGCAGCCGCGTGAACACCGGGGAGCTGTTTTTT
d_call: -
clone_size: -
j_call: TRBJ2-2
v_call: TRBV11-2

cdr3_aa: CASSQGGTAKDTIYF
cdr3_nt: TGCGCCAGCAGCCAGGGGGGGACGGCGAAAGACACCATATATTTT
d_call: -
clone_size: -
j_call: TRBJ1-3
v_call: TRBV4-1

cdr3_aa: CASGNSPSEQYF
cdr3_nt: TGTGCCAGCGGTAATAGCCCCTCCGAGCAGTACTTC
d_call: -
clone_size: -
j_call: TRBJ2-7
v_call: TRBV6-5

cdr3_aa: CASSVSPTTGKNTEAFF
cdr3_nt: TGTGCCAGCAGCGTCTCCCCAACGACAGGGAAGAACACTGAAGCTTTCTTT
d_call: TRBD1
clone_size: -
j_call: TRBJ1-1
v_call: TRBV9

cdr3_aa: CASSEGLRGGWEQYF
cdr3_nt: TGTGCCAGCAGTGAAGGGCTGCGCGGGGGGTGGGAGCAGTACTTC
d_call: TRBD2
clone_size: -
j_call: TRBJ2-7
v_call: TRBV6-1

cdr3_aa: CASSQGDNSPLHF
cdr3_nt: TGTGCCAGCAGCCAAGGAGATAATTCACCCCTCCACTTT
d_call: -
clone_size: -
j_call: TRBJ1-6
v_call: TRBV3-1/TRBV3-2

cdr3_aa: CASSPGDPSGLHEKLFF
cdr3_nt: TGTGCCAGCTCACCTGGCGACCCGTCGGGACTCCATGAAAAACTGTTTTTT
d_call: -
clone_size: -
j_call: TRBJ1-4
v_call: TRBV18

cdr3_aa: CASSPNRGPYGYTF
cdr3_nt: TGTGCCAGCAGCCCAAACAGGGGACCCTATGGCTACACCTTC
d_call: TRBD1
clone_size: -
j_call: TRBJ1-2
v_call: TRBV5-5

cdr3_aa: CASSEWGGVRNEQFF
cdr3_nt: TGTGCCAGCAGTGAATGGGGCGGGGTCCGCAATGAGCAGTTCTTC
d_call: -
clone_size: -
j_call: TRBJ2-1
v_call: TRBV25-1

cdr3_aa: CASSQVNMADTQYF
cdr3_nt: TGCGCCAGCAGCCAAGTTAACATGGCAGATACGCAGTATTTT
d_call: -
clone_size: -
j_call: TRBJ2-3
v_call: TRBV4-1

cdr3_aa: CASSPRQQDRYTEAFF
cdr3_nt: TGTGCCAGCTCACCACGTCAACAGGACAGATACACTGAAGCTTTCTTT
d_call: -
clone_size: -
j_call: TRBJ1-1
v_call: TRBV18

cdr3_aa: CSASSSPLRVWMNTEAFF
cdr3_nt: TGCAGTGCTAGTTCATCCCCCCTGAGGGTGTGGATGAACACTGAAGCTTTCTTT
d_call: -
clone_size: -
j_call: TRBJ1-1
v_call: TRBV20-1

cdr3_aa: CASSEAMGRGNTIYF
cdr3_nt: TGTGCCAGCAGTGAAGCGATGGGGAGAGGAAACACCATATATTTT
d_call: -
clone_size: -
j_call: TRBJ1-3
v_call: TRBV6-1

cdr3_aa: CASSKRVAGTGGNQPQHF
cdr3_nt: TGTGCCAGCTCAAAAAGGGTCGCCGGGACAGGAGGGAATCAGCCCCAGCATTTT
d_call: TRBD1
clone_size: -
j_call: TRBJ1-5
v_call: TRBV18

cdr3_aa: CASSLTGGNTEAFF
cdr3_nt: TGTGCCAGCAGCTTAACGGGAGGTAACACTGAAGCTTTCTTT
d_call: -
clone_size: once
j_call: TRBJ1-1
v_call: TRBV13

cdr3_aa: CASRGAGSHETQYF
cdr3_nt: TGTGCCAGCAGGGGGGCCGGATCGCACGAGACCCAGTACTTC
d_call: -
clone_size: few
j_call: TRBJ2-5
v_call: TRBV5-4

cdr3_aa: CAWSVRRGLVRYTF
cdr3_nt: TGTGCCTGGAGTGTACGTCGGGGGTTAGTACGCTACACCTTC
d_call: -
clone_size: -
j_call: TRBJ1-2
v_call: TRBV30

cdr3_aa: CASRAHGGTEAFF
cdr3_nt: TGTGCCAGCAGGGCTCACGGGGGCACTGAAGCTTTCTTT
d_call: -
clone_size: -
j_call: TRBJ1-1
v_call: TRBV27

cdr3_aa: CASSQSRDSPLHF
cdr3_nt: TGCGCCAGCAGCCAGAGCAGGGATTCACCCCTCCACTTT
d_call: -
clone_size: -
j_call: TRBJ1-6
v_call: TRBV4-1

cdr3_aa: CASSLVPLEMAFF
cdr3_nt: TGTGCCAGCAGCTTGGTCCCATTGGAGATGGCTTTCTTT
d_call: -
clone_size: -
j_call: TRBJ1-1
v_call: TRBV5-4

cdr3_aa: CATSEIQGESYNSPLHF
cdr3_nt: TGTGCCACCAGTGAAATACAGGGTGAGTCCTATAATTCACCCCTCCACTTT
d_call: -
clone_size: -
j_call: TRBJ1-6
v_call: TRBV24-1

cdr3_aa: CSASSQAGANSPLHF
cdr3_nt: TGCAGTGCTAGTTCCCAGGCGGGCGCTAATTCACCCCTCCACTTT
d_call: -
clone_size: -
j_call: TRBJ1-6
v_call: TRBV20-1

cdr3_aa: CASSLLAGETTEQYF
cdr3_nt: TGTGCCAGCAGCCTACTAGCGGGGGAAACGACCGAGCAGTACTTC
d_call: TRBD2
clone_size: -
j_call: TRBJ2-7
v_call: TRBV11-1

cdr3_aa: CSASRLAGGEDTQYF
cdr3_nt: TGCAGTGCGAGTCGACTAGCGGGGGGAGAGGATACGCAGTATTTT
d_call: TRBD2
clone_size: -
j_call: TRBJ2-3
v_call: TRBV20-1

cdr3_aa: CASSVQTEINTEAFF
cdr3_nt: TGCGCCAGCAGCGTGCAGACAGAGATAAACACTGAAGCTTTCTTT
d_call: -
clone_size: -
j_call: TRBJ1-1
v_call: TRBV5-1

cdr3_aa: CASSLPQGTGGSHTGELFF
cdr3_nt: TGTGCCAGCAGCTTACCCCAGGGGACAGGGGGCTCACACACCGGGGAGCTGTTTTTT
d_call: TRBD1
clone_size: -
j_call: TRBJ2-2
v_call: TRBV7-9

cdr3_aa: CASSQVLVVYNEQFF
cdr3_nt: TGTGCCAGCAGCCAAGTTCTAGTGGTCTACAATGAGCAGTTCTTC
d_call: -
clone_size: few
j_call: TRBJ2-1
v_call: TRBV14

cdr3_aa: CASSLSGSSYNEQFF
cdr3_nt: TGTGCCAGCAGCCTCTCAGGAAGCTCCTACAATGAGCAGTTCTTC
d_call: -
clone_size: -
j_call: TRBJ2-1
v_call: TRBV7-9

cdr3_aa: CASSFGTEPYEQYF
cdr3_nt: TGTGCCAGCAGTTTTGGGACAGAGCCTTACGAGCAGTACTTC
d_call: TRBD1
clone_size: -
j_call: TRBJ2-7
v_call: TRBV6-4

cdr3_aa: CASSRDRGNEQFF
cdr3_nt: TGCGCCAGCAGCCGGGACAGGGGGAATGAGCAGTTCTTC
d_call: TRBD1
clone_size: -
j_call: TRBJ2-1
v_call: TRBV5-1

cdr3_aa: CASSQGPVHSNQPQHF
cdr3_nt: TGTGCCAGCAGCCAGGGGCCGGTTCATAGCAATCAGCCCCAGCATTTT
d_call: -
clone_size: few
j_call: TRBJ1-5
v_call: TRBV3-1/TRBV3-2

cdr3_aa: CASSQDWTRTDTQYF
cdr3_nt: TGTGCCAGCAGCCAAGATTGGACTAGAACAGATACGCAGTATTTT
d_call: TRBD2
clone_size: -
j_call: TRBJ2-3
v_call: TRBV4-2

cdr3_aa: CASSSRTGGSYEQYF
cdr3_nt: TGTGCCAGCAGCTCTCGGACAGGGGGCTCCTACGAGCAGTACTTC
d_call: TRBD1
clone_size: few
j_call: TRBJ2-7
v_call: TRBV3-1/TRBV3-2

cdr3_aa: CASSPMTGKNNQPQHF
cdr3_nt: TGTGCCAGCAGCCCGATGACAGGGAAAAACAATCAGCCCCAGCATTTT
d_call: TRBD1
clone_size: -
j_call: TRBJ1-5
v_call: TRBV11-2

cdr3_aa: CATSDLRAGREQFF
cdr3_nt: TGTGCCACCAGTGATTTGAGAGCGGGGCGAGAGCAGTTCTTC
d_call: TRBD2
clone_size: -
j_call: TRBJ2-1
v_call: TRBV24-1

cdr3_aa: CASSPIGGALGEKLFF
cdr3_nt: TGTGCCAGTAGCCCCATCGGGGGGGCATTAGGAGAAAAACTGTTTTTT
d_call: -
clone_size: -
j_call: TRBJ1-4
v_call: TRBV19

cdr3_aa: CASNPRTVLDSGANVLTF
cdr3_nt: TGTGCCAGCAACCCCAGAACAGTCCTTGACTCTGGGGCCAACGTCCTGACTTTC
d_call: -
clone_size: -
j_call: TRBJ2-6
v_call: TRBV5-5

cdr3_aa: CASSQDTGGEQFF
cdr3_nt: TGTGCCAGCAGCCAAGACACCGGAGGGGAGCAGTTCTTC
d_call: -
clone_size: -
j_call: TRBJ2-1
v_call: TRBV4-2

cdr3_aa: CASSSSGEYNEQFF
cdr3_nt: TGCGCCAGCAGCTCTAGCGGGGAGTACAATGAGCAGTTCTTC
d_call: TRBD2
clone_size: -
j_call: TRBJ2-1
v_call: TRBV5-1

cdr3_aa: CAWSVQINYGYTF
cdr3_nt: TGTGCCTGGAGTGTACAAATAAACTATGGCTACACCTTC
d_call: -
clone_size: few
j_call: TRBJ1-2
v_call: TRBV30

cdr3_aa: CASSLGGTNQPQHF
cdr3_nt: TGTGCCAGCAGTTTAGGGGGGACCAATCAGCCCCAGCATTTT
d_call: -
clone_size: -
j_call: TRBJ1-5
v_call: TRBV28